Reported below is one T cell receptor beta chain. A few counts support this clonotype. Its antigen remains unidentified. No much larger clone exists at a distance of one base, and base qualities are not known. The sample originates from a study of T cells in Graves' hyperthyroidism and ophthalmopathy (dated by TCRdb to 2018 to 2020). Describing the broader study: Peripheral blood samples were taken at initial diagnosis, before any treatment was given. The study also compared thyroid tissue and blood T-cell repertoires from a handful of Graves' hyperthyroidism patients. TCR Vbeta CDR3 sequencing of some 140 peripheral blood samples (over 40 ophthalmopathy, about 80 hyperthyroidism and approximately 17 progressor patients) is reported in the paper. The 100 discovery patients were randomly split 7:3 into training and test sets. Prospective prediction of ophthalmopathy was tested in an independent validation cohort of about 19 hyperthyroidism patients and some 17 patients who later progressed to ophthalmopathy. To identify distinguishing TCR V-J signatures, a discovery cohort of 90 to 100 patients was used, comprising 43 with Graves' ophthalmopathy and about 59 with stable Graves' hyperthyroidism. After sampling, hyperthyroidism patients received methimazole starting at 30 mg daily, and ophthalmopathy patients received high-dose intravenous methylprednisolone. Summary of the overall study and its limitations: In validation, the model predicted progression to ophthalmopathy with 55% to 71% sensitivity and over 72% specificity, a median of about 6.7 months before onset. No statistical method was used to fix the sample size in advance, and group allocation was not hidden from the investigators. In cross-validation, a model built on a 13 V-J signature told ophthalmopathy apart from stable hyperthyroidism with 87.88% sensitivity and roughly 81% specificity, and in testing the same model reached 80%/75%. Most expanded thyroid clonotypes (frequency above 0.001) were also detected in blood, a finding suggesting that blood repertoires may reflect thyroid immune responses.

Amplification of TCR beta CDR3 regions was carried out from RNA transcripts. The TCR CDR3 was subjected to a first round of RT-PCR using the HTBI primer set and the Qiagen OneStep RT-PCR kit. A second multiplex PCR round built the libraries, followed by size selection and purification. Libraries were sequenced paired-end with 100 bp reads on an Illumina HiSeq2000. The paper's processing steps were these. SOAPnuke was used to process the raw data, throwing out any read that contained adapters or uncalled bases, had a mean Phred below 15, or lacked an exact constant-primer or identifier match. High-quality paired reads were merged with COPE v1.2.5, and unique nucleotide sequences were defined as clonotypes. MiTCR v1.1 was used to align the clonotypes against IMGT TRBV, TRBD and TRBJ reference segments. The analysis was restricted to V-J combinations with a frequency above 0.0001, which together covered about 99% of the repertoires. The TCS score was defined as F50 (clonal expansion) divided by E x V (chaos), with BLOSUM62-based TCRdist calculated between CDR3 peptides within each V-J. Welch's t-statistics and random forest reduced roughly 530 V-J features to 10 to 15, which were used in a naive Bayes classifier (R e1071). The public sequencing data were trimmed at Q25 with fastp and processed into clonotypes with MiXCR by TCRdb, which kept only in-frame beta chains. Each CDR3 protein appears once, grouped with its most common genes and DNA. The V and J calls follow TCRdb's processing rather than the paper's. For this sample the table gives over 120,000 distinct CDR3 sequences, of which over 20% were detected only once. Of the sample, around 69% is held by the ten largest clones.

Hyperthyroidism patients were aged 18 to 65 years and newly diagnosed, with disease duration of less than 2 months. Exclusion was applied to patients with uncontrolled infections, other autoimmune diseases, pregnancy or lactation. Diagnoses were based on clinical symptoms, serum thyroxine and TRAb, thyroid ultrasound and orbital computed tomography. For progressor patients, blood was drawn at the first diagnosis of hyperthyroidism, before any ophthalmopathy symptoms had appeared. PBMCs were separated from roughly 10 ml of fresh peripheral blood using Ficoll-Paque density gradient centrifugation. Progressor patients were defined as those initially diagnosed with Graves' hyperthyroidism in whom ophthalmopathy developed during follow-up. Trizol reagent was used to extract total RNA, and RNA quality was then checked on an Agilent 2100 Bioanalyzer. Relative to germline, V is 6 bases shorter and J is 1 base shorter, with 16 bases between their ends. Spanning cysteine to phenylalanine, the CDR3 consists of 16 amino acids. The DNA shown is the 48-base CDR3, in frame from base 1. CDR1 and CDR2 (MNHEY, SMNVEV) derive from the germline V gene (reference sequence).

The TCR sequence derives from a woman aged 50 to 65 with Graves' hyperthyroidism that later progressed to Graves' ophthalmopathy. Source material: blood. The V and J genes are TRBV27 and TRBJ2-4; TRBD1 is perhaps the D gene, given 7 matching bases. CDR3 region: CASSGGGRVAKNIQYF. The sequenced DNA is TGTGCCAGCAGCGGAGGGGGCAGGGTGGCCAAAAACATTCAGTACTTC.